The entry below gives a single TCR beta chain sequence along with its context. The data were taken from a study of T cell changes during pregnancy in multiple sclerosis. The method was immunoSEQ multiplex PCR; TCRdb's version includes in-frame clones alone and lacks a portion of them. The profile shows 66,000 or so clones, about nine tenths of them singletons. Specimen: peripheral blood, collected in the first trimester of pregnancy. The receptor comes from a female donor in good health, enrolled as a control in a pregnancy study.

The CDR3 spells CASSPLATNQPQHF. For the CDR3, the DNA is TGTGCCAGCAGCCCATTGGCAACGAATCAGCCCCAGCATTTT. The chain uses TRBV27 and TRBJ1-5, with no clear D. This CDR3 is built from 14 residues. Germline V gives CDR1 MNHEY, CDR2 SMNVEV (reference sequence). The V and J ends lost 6 bases and 4 bases respectively, with 13 bases between them.